The rows below give T cell receptor beta chains drawn from one sample of a study of T-cell reconstitution after alpha-beta-depleted transplantation in children. TCRdb independently ran MiXCR on the PCR reads; one entry per CDR3 protein. The sample lists over 70,000 distinct CDR3 sequences, 6.5% to 8.5% occurring once. This specimen was PBMCs from the stem cell graft donor, taken from the stem cell graft. All receptors derive from a human donor who donated a stem cell graft to a child with congenital amegakaryocytic thrombocytopenia. CDR3s include the opening cysteine and the closing phenylalanine or tryptophan. The D gene is left open where the match is weak. Some rows mark clone size as missing; the rest say once, few, many or name a class of expanded clone.

TRBD2	many	TRBV3-1	TRBJ2-7	TGTGCCAGCAGCCAAGATAGTAGGTCAGCGGGGAGCGAGCAGTACTTC	CASSQDSRSAGSEQYF
-	many	TRBV9	TRBJ2-5	TGTGCCAGCAGCGCATACGACTCCTCCCAAGAGACCCAGTACTTC	CASSAYDSSQETQYF
-	many	TRBV6-5	TRBJ1-1	TGTGCCAGCAGTTACCGCCCGGTTCGAGGATACGCTTTCTTT	CASSYRPVRGYAFF
-	many	TRBV29-1	TRBJ2-7	TGCAGCGTTGACAGGGGCGGGTACGAGCAGTACTTC	CSVDRGGYEQYF
TRBD2	many	TRBV9	TRBJ2-1	TGTGCCAGCAGCGTAGCGGGAGGCCCCAATGAGCAGTTCTTC	CASSVAGGPNEQFF
-	many	TRBV15	TRBJ1-1	TGTGCCACCAGCAGGCCTCCGGGGGGCTCTACTGAAGCTTTCTTT	CATSRPPGGSTEAFF
-	few	TRBV25-1	TRBJ1-4	TGTGCCAGCAGTGAATTCGGCAGGGCAGGAGAAAAACTGTTTTTT	CASSEFGRAGEKLFF
-	-	TRBV12-3/TRBV12-4	TRBJ2-1	TGTGCCAGCAGTTTAACAAGAACTGAGCAGTTCTTC	CASSLTRTEQFF
-	many	TRBV7-2	TRBJ2-7	TGTGCCAGCAGCTTAGAAGGGCGCTCCTACGAGCAGTACTTC	CASSLEGRSYEQYF
-	many	TRBV7-6	TRBJ2-1	TGTGCCACCTCAAGGGGGGTACACAATGAGCAGTTCTTC	CATSRGVHNEQFF
TRBD2	few	TRBV3-1	TRBJ2-1	TGTGCCAGCAGCCAAGCGGGACTAATCGATGAGCAGTTCTTC	CASSQAGLIDEQFF
-	many	TRBV20-1	TRBJ2-7	TGCAGTGCTAGTCCCGTTGGTGGCGTCTCCTACGAGCAGTACTTC	CSASPVGGVSYEQYF
-	-	TRBV9	TRBJ1-4	TGTGCCAGCAGCCCGGGGCGGGCTAATGAAAAACTGTTTTTT	CASSPGRANEKLFF
-	few	TRBV5-1	TRBJ1-6	TGCGCCAGCAGCTTGGAGGGGACCCACGTTTCACCCCTCCACTTT	CASSLEGTHVSPLHF
-	-	TRBV4-2	TRBJ2-5	TGTGCCAGCAGCCTCAGGGCGGGATTGACCCAAGAGACCCAGTACTTC	CASSLRAGLTQETQYF
-	many	TRBV10-3	TRBJ1-5	TGTGCCATCAGTGAGTCATCGGGGTTAGGCAATCAGCCCCAGCATTTT	CAISESSGLGNQPQHF
-	many	TRBV20-1	TRBJ1-1	TGCAGTGCCCCCGGGAGGGTCCCAATGAACACTGAAGCTTTCTTT	CSAPGRVPMNTEAFF
TRBD2	many	TRBV3-1	TRBJ2-7	TGTGCCAGCAGCCGGGCTAGCGGGAGCAACGAGCAGTACTTC	CASSRASGSNEQYF
-	many	TRBV20-1	TRBJ1-6	TGCAGTGCCCAGCAGGACAGCTTAAATTCACCCCTCCACTTT	CSAQQDSLNSPLHF
TRBD1	few	TRBV28	TRBJ2-5	TGTGCCAGCAGTGTAAGAACAGGGGCCAAAGAGACCCAGTACTTC	CASSVRTGAKETQYF
-	many	TRBV7-2	TRBJ2-7	TGTGCCAGCAGCTTTGCGGTAACATCAACCTACGAGCAGTACTTC	CASSFAVTSTYEQYF
TRBD1	many	TRBV7-9	TRBJ1-5	TGTGCCAGCAGCTTAGTCTGGGACAGGGCAATCAATCAGCCCCAGCATTTT	CASSLVWDRAINQPQHF
TRBD1	many	TRBV6-1	TRBJ1-5	TGTGCCAGCAGTGCGCAGGGGGCAGGACAGCCCCAGCATTTT	CASSAQGAGQPQHF
-	many	TRBV20-1	TRBJ2-1	TGCAGTGCCCTTGGGGGAGTCAACAATGAGCAGTTCTTC	CSALGGVNNEQFF
TRBD2	-	TRBV7-2	TRBJ2-7	TGTGCCAGCAGCTCGCCGGGAGGGGGCTACGAGCAGTACTTC	CASSSPGGGYEQYF
-	many	TRBV20-1	TRBJ2-1	TGCAGTGCTACTATGACTCTGCATGAGCAGTTCTTC	CSATMTLHEQFF
TRBD2	many	TRBV12-3/TRBV12-4	TRBJ2-5	TGTGCCAGCAGCCCGACTAGCGGGAGTTTGGAGACCCAGTACTTC	CASSPTSGSLETQYF
-	many	TRBV25-1	TRBJ2-3	TGTGCCAGCCCACCAGATTGCACAGATACGCAGTATTTT	CASPPDCTDTQYF